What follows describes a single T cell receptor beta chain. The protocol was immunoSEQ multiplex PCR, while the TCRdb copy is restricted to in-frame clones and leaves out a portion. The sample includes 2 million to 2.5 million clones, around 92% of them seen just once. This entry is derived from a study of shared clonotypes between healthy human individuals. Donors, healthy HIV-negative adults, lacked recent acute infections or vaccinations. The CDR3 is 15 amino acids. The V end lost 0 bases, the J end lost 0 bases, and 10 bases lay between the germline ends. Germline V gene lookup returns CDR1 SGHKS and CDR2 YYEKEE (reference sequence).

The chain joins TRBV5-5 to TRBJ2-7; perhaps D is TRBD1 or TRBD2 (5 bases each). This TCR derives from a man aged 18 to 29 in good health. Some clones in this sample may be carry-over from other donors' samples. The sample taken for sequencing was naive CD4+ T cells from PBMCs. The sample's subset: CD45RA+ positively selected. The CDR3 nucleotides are TGTGCCAGCAGCTTGGTCGGGGCGTCCTCCTACGAGCAGTACTTC. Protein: CASSLVGASSYEQYF.